Following are 11 T cell receptor beta chains from one sample sequenced in a study of regulatory T cells in long-lasting Graves disease. Through Arm-PCR of CDR3 regions and iRepertoire HTBI primers, TCR beta libraries were built. TCRdb itself ran the multiplex PCR reads through MiXCR, one entry per CDR3 protein. The sample consists of about 340,000 distinct CDR3 sequences, roughly 21% of them appearing once. Time point of the sample: persistent/refractory GD, antithyroid drugs over 5 years with positive TRAb. RNA isolated from PBMCs was used to make the TCR library. Sample: peripheral blood mononuclear cells (PBMCs), taken when the disease was refractory, from a patient treated with antithyroid drugs. The receptors shown here come from a female donor with Graves disease.

The chain has TRBV6-1 and TRBJ1-6; no firm D call. Germline CDR1 is MNHNS and CDR2 is SASEGT. The V end was cut by 6 bases, the J end by 8 bases, with 26 bases between. The CDR3 runs to 18 residues. The CDR3 nucleotides read TGTGCCAGCAGCCCCCGTCTGCCGACCGGGCTGGTTGATTCACCCCTCCACTTT. Its translation: CASSPRLPTGLVDSPLHF.

The rearrangement uses TRBV19 and TRBJ1-5; D is possibly TRBD1 (5 bases). CDR3 length: 14 amino acids. Looked up from germline, CDR1 is LNHDA and CDR2 is SQIVND (reference sequence). Trimming took off 6 bases at V and 6 bases at J, with 15 bases between the two ends. The CDR3 DNA is TGTGCCAGTAGCTGGGACCCCCTTAGTCAGCCCCAGCATTTT. It encodes CASSWDPLSQPQHF. The whole variable domain, filled in from reference TRBV19 and TRBJ1-5, reads DGGITQSPKYLFRKEGQNVTLSCEQNLNHDAMYWYRQDPGQGLRLIYYSQIVNDFQKGDIAEGYSVSREKKESFPLTVTSAQKNPTAFYLCASSWDPLSQPQHFGDGTRLSIL.

This clonotype was recorded at least ten times. V is TRBV30 and J is TRBJ1-2, with unresolved D. V shed 4 bases and J shed 3 bases, with 18 bases lying between them. This CDR3 contains 15 residues. In germline, CDR1 is GTSNPN, CDR2 SVGIG (reference sequence). CDR3 loop: CAWKSTTPKDYGYTF. As DNA, the CDR3 is TGTGCCTGGAAATCGACCACTCCGAAAGACTATGGCTACACCTTC.

The table lists this clonotype with many counts. V is TRBV7-8 and J is TRBJ1-6, with D maybe TRBD1 (5 bases). The V and J ends lost 1 base and 0 bases respectively, with 16 bases between them. Per germline, CDR1 SGHVS and CDR2 FQNEAQ. The CDR3 is 19 amino acids. This CDR3 reads CASSLDGWRGSSYNSPLHF. DNA for the CDR3: TGTGCCAGCAGCTTAGATGGGTGGAGGGGTAGCTCCTATAATTCACCCCTCCACTTT.

This clonotype was seen ten or more times. The genes are TRBV7-3 and TRBJ1-2; D is perhaps TRBD1 (5 bases). Germline V gene data show CDR1 as SGHTA and CDR2 as FQGTGA. V was trimmed by 5 bases and J by 5 bases, leaving 15 bases between them. The CDR3 length is 14 residues. CDR3 DNA sequence: TGTGCCAGCAGCCTGGGGCAGGGCGAGTATGGCTACACCTTC. This sequence encodes CASSLGQGEYGYTF.

The chain carries TRBV5-1 and TRBJ1-4; D uncertain. CDR1 SGHRS and CDR2 YFSETQ come from the germline V gene. This CDR3 has 14 amino acids. V was clipped by 10 bases and J by 0 bases, with 13 bases between them. The CDR3 nucleotides are TGCGCCGGCAAGTTGGATCCAACTAATGAAAAACTGTTTTTT. It codes for CAGKLDPTNEKLFF.

This clonotype was observed a single time. The J gene is TRBJ1-1, the V gene TRBV7-9; perhaps TRBD1 as D (5 bases). Germline V gene data show CDR1 as SEHNR and CDR2 as FQNEAQ (reference sequence). CDR3 size: 16 residues. V was shortened by 5 bases and J by 0 bases, with 16 bases between the two germline ends. CDR3 sequence: CASSHTGLFMNTEAFF. The CDR3 DNA follows: TGTGCCAGCAGCCACACGGGACTTTTCATGAACACTGAAGCTTTCTTT. Supplemented by reference TRBV7-9 and TRBJ1-1, the full variable domain reads DTGVSQNPRHKITKRGQNVTFRCDPISEHNRLYWYRQTLGQGPEFLTYFQNEAQLEKSRLLSDRFSAERPKGSFSTLEIQRTEQGDSAMYLCASSHTGLFMNTEAFFGQGTRLTVV.

The chain employs TRBV6-5 and TRBJ2-7; TRBD2 is a possible D gene (5 bases). The length of the CDR3 is 15 residues. CDR1 is MNHEY and CDR2 is SVGAGI in the germline V gene. V lost 2 bases and J 2 bases, leaving 13 bases between the germline ends. The CDR3 loop is CASSYLRTGAYEQYF. The CDR3 DNA reads as TGTGCCAGCAGTTACCTGAGGACCGGGGCCTACGAGCAGTACTTC.

The DNA for the CDR3 is TGTGCCAGTAGTGGTAGCCAGGGGCGTAGCGAGCAGTACTTC. As protein: CASSGSQGRSEQYF. The gene calls are TRBV19 and TRBJ2-7; D is perhaps TRBD1 (6 bases). CDR3 length: 14 amino acids. Per germline, CDR1 LNHDA and CDR2 SQIVND (reference sequence). Deletions cut 5 bases from V and 6 bases from J, with 17 bases between.

This clonotype was detected many times. The chain joins TRBV11-2 to TRBJ1-6; D perhaps matches TRBD1 (5 bases). Germline CDR1 and CDR2: SGHAT and FQNNGV. The CDR3 loop spans 15 amino acids. V lost 6 bases and J lost 5, with 14 bases in between. The CDR3 DNA reads TGTGCCAGCAGACATCCGGGACGGCATAATTCACCCCTCCACTTT. It is translated as CASRHPGRHNSPLHF.

J is TRBJ2-5 and V is TRBV29-1; the D gene is possibly TRBD2 (5 bases). The ends were cut back, 3 bases at V and 4 bases at J, with 12 bases in the middle. The CDR3 loop spans 13 amino acids. Germline loops: CDR1 SQVTM, CDR2 ANQGSEA. The chain's CDR3 is CSVDLILVETQYF. CDR3 DNA: TGCAGCGTTGACCTAATACTAGTAGAGACCCAGTACTTC.